Given below is one TCR beta chain in context. Its specificity is unknown. MiXCR, applied by TCRdb to the reads, yields one record per CDR3 protein. This table has around 490,000 distinct CDR3 sequences, roughly 29% appearing once. The record originates from a study of T cell repertoires in cytomegalovirus infection. Study-wide background: Public signatures in TCR beta pointed to CMV infection and matching HLA type.

Study findings and constraints: HLA-C-restricted CMV clonotypes gave the most frequent clonotype in two of eight donors. Cumulated frequencies of public TCR beta families served to identify carriers of CMV plus the relevant HLA.

Trimming shortened V by 0 bases and J by 6 bases, and 16 bases separated the two germline ends. The CDR3 runs to 16 residues. Germline V gene data show CDR1 as SGHRS and CDR2 as YFSETQ. The sample comprised PBMCs. The sequence was obtained from a human donor in good health (CMV status not recorded). Some clones in this sample may be carry-over from other donors' samples. The chain couples TRBV5-1 to TRBJ2-1, with a tentative D call TRBD2 (7 bases). This CDR3 reads CASSLVAGAFTNEQFF. CDR3 in DNA: TGCGCCAGCAGCTTGGTTGCGGGGGCTTTCACCAATGAGCAGTTCTTC.